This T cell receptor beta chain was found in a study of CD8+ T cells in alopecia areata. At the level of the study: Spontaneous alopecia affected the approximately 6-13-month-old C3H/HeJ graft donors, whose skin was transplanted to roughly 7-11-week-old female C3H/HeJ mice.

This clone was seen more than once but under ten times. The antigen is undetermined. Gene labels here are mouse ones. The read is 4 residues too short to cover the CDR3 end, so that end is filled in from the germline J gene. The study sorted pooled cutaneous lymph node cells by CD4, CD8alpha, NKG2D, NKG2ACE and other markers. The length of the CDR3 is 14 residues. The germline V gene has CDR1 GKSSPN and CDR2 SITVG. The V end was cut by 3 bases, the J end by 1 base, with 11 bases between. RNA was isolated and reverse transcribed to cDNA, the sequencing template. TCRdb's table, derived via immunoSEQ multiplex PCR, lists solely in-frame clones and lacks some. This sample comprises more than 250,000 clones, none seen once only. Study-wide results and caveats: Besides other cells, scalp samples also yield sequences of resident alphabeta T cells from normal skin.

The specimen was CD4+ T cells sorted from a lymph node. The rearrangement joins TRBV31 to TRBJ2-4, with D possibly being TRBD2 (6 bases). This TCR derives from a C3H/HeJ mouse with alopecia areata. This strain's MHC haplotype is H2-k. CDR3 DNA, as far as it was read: TGTGCCTGGAGAAGGACTGCCGGTCAAAAC. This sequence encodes CAWRRTAGQN. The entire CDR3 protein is CAWRRTAGQNTLYF. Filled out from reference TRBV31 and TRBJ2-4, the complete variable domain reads AQTIHQWPVAEIKAVGSPLSLGCTIKGKSSPNLYWYWQATGGTLQQLFYSITVGQVESVVQLNLSASRPKDDQFILSTEKLLLSHSGFYLCAWRRTAGQNTLYFGAGTRLSVL.